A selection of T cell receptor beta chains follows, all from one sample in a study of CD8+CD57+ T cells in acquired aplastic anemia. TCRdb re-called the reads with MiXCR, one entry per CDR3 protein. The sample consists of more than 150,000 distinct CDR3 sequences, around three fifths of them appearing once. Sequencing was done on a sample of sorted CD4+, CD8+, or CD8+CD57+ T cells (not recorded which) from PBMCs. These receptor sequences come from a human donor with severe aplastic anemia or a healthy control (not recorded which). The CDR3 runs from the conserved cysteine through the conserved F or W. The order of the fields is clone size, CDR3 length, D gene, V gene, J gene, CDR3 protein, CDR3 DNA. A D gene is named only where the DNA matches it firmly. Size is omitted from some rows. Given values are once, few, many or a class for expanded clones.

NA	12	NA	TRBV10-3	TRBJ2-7	CAISELVNEQYF	TGTGCCATCAGTGAGTTGGTTAACGAGCAGTACTTC
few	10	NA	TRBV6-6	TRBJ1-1	CASGDTEAFF	TGTGCCAGCGGGGACACTGAAGCTTTCTTT
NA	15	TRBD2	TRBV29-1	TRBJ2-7	CSVEGGTSGGYEQYF	TGCAGCGTTGAAGGCGGGACTAGCGGGGGATACGAGCAGTACTTC
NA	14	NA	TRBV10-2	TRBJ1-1	CASGNGVGGTEAFF	TGCGCCAGCGGGAACGGGGTGGGTGGCACTGAAGCTTTCTTT
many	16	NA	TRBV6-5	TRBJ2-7	CASSYDSRRGKYEQYF	TGTGCCAGCAGTTACGACAGCCGTAGGGGTAAATACGAGCAGTACTTC
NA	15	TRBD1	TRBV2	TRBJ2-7	CASSGSGTGPYEQYF	TGTGCCAGCAGTGGATCCGGGACAGGCCCCTACGAGCAGTACTTC
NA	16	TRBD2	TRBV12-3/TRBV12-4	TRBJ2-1	CASSPRPAGVYNEQFF	TGTGCCAGCAGTCCCCGACCAGCGGGGGTCTACAATGAGCAGTTCTTC
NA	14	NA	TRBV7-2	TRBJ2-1	CASSPYAGFDEQFF	TGTGCCAGCAGCCCCTATGCAGGGTTCGATGAGCAGTTCTTC
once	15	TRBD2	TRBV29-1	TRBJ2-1	CSYSGTSGSYNEQFF	TGCAGCTACTCCGGGACTAGCGGGAGTTACAATGAGCAGTTCTTC
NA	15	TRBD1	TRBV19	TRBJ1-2	CASSIRQGANYGYTF	TGTGCCAGTAGTATTCGACAGGGTGCTAACTATGGCTACACCTTC
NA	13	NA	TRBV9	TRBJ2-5	CASSAGLKGTQYF	TGTGCCAGCAGCGCGGGCCTGAAAGGGACCCAGTACTTC
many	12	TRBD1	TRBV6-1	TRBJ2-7	CASDRVDYEQYF	TGTGCCAGTGACAGGGTCGACTACGAGCAGTACTTC
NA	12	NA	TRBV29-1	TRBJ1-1	CSVEGGGDRAFF	TGCAGCGTTGAAGGCGGAGGAGATCGCGCTTTCTTT
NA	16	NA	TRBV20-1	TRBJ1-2	CSAREFHVGAGDGYTF	TGCAGTGCTAGAGAATTTCATGTAGGGGCCGGGGATGGCTACACCTTC
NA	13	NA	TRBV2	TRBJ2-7	CASSEALPYEQYF	TGTGCCAGCAGTGAAGCGCTTCCGTACGAGCAGTACTTC
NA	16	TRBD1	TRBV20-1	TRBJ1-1	CSANPGQGVNRREAFF	TGCAGTGCTAATCCGGGACAGGGGGTTAATAGGCGGGAAGCTTTCTTT
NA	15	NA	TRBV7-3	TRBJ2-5	CASSLTPGDQETQYF	TGTGCCAGCAGCTTAACCCCAGGGGATCAAGAGACCCAGTACTTC
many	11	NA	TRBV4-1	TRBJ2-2	CASSQTGELFF	TGCGCCAGCAGCCAAACCGGGGAGCTGTTTTTT
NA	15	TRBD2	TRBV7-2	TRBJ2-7	CASSLNAGGYYEQYF	TGTGCCAGCAGCTTAAACGCGGGGGGATACTACGAGCAGTACTTC
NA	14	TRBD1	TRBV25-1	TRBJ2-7	CASRLTGNLYEQYF	TGTGCCAGCAGGCTGACAGGGAACCTCTACGAGCAGTACTTC
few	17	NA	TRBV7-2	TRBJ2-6	CASSVPGQVPGANVLTF	TGTGCCAGCAGCGTTCCAGGGCAAGTTCCTGGGGCCAACGTCCTGACTTTC
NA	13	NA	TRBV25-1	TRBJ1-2	CASSDGRIYGYTF	TGTGCCAGCAGTGACGGCCGGATCTATGGCTACACCTTC
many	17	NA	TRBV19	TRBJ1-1	CASSTQPGGGRMTEAFF	TGTGCCAGTAGTACTCAACCGGGTGGGGGAAGGATGACTGAAGCTTTCTTT